The rows below give T cell receptor beta chains drawn from one sample of a study of human T cells and chemical hapten exposure. TCRdb itself ran the RACE reads through MiXCR, one entry per CDR3 protein. The sample consists of 370,000 or so distinct CDR3 sequences, approximately 5% of them appearing once. The sequencing used whole blood, collected in connection with sensitization to the hapten diphenylcyclopropenone (DPC). The receptors were sampled from a woman aged 45-65 years with alopecia areata. Some clones in this sample may be carry-over from other donors' samples. Each CDR3 is given with its conserved first and last residue. Each record gives: D gene, J gene, V gene, clone size, CDR3 DNA, CDR3 protein. A D gene is named only where the DNA matches it firmly. Not all rows give a size; the values are once, few, many and, for expanded clones, a class.

TRBD2 TRBJ2-3 TRBV20-1 NA TGCAGTGCTGTTTGGGGGGGGGCGCAGTATTTT CSAVWGGAQYF
NA TRBJ1-1 TRBV20-1 many TGCAGTGCTAGCTGGAACACTGAAGCTTTCTTT CSASWNTEAFF
NA TRBJ1-6 TRBV6-5 many TGTGCCACCCACCGGGCGGGAGATTCACCCCTCCACTTT CATHRAGDSPLHF
NA TRBJ1-4 TRBV7-9 few TGTGCCAGCAGCTCCCCCGGGCTAACTGAAAAACTGTTTTTT CASSSPGLTEKLFF
NA TRBJ1-3 TRBV6-6 many TGTGCCAGCAGTAGCACGGTGTCTGGAAACACCATATATTTT CASSSTVSGNTIYF
NA TRBJ2-3 TRBV9 many TGTGCCAGCAGTCCTACTGGGGGCTGGGGCACAGATACGCAGTATTTT CASSPTGGWGTDTQYF
NA TRBJ1-1 TRBV20-1 many TGCAGTGCCAAGGGGCCAGGGGCTGAAGCTTTCTTT CSAKGPGAEAFF
NA TRBJ2-6 TRBV29-1 many TGCAGCGTTGAAGAGTCTGGGGCCAACGTCCTGACTTTC CSVEESGANVLTF
NA TRBJ2-5 TRBV7-6 many TGTGCCAGCAGCTTAGAAGTGGCTTTGGAGACCCAGTACTTC CASSLEVALETQYF
TRBD1 TRBJ2-7 TRBV5-1 many TGCGCCAGCAGCACCACAGGGGCCCACGAGCAGTACTTC CASSTTGAHEQYF
NA TRBJ2-1 TRBV20-1 many TGCAGTGCTAGAGACACCGGGACTGCCTACAATGAGCAGTTCTTC CSARDTGTAYNEQFF
TRBD1 TRBJ1-1 TRBV5-1 many TGCGCCAGCAGCTCCCGGACAGGGGGGACTGAAGCTTTCTTT CASSSRTGGTEAFF
NA TRBJ1-3 TRBV12-5 few TGTGCTAGTGGTCCTTACGGCCTCTCTGGAAACACCATATATTTT CASGPYGLSGNTIYF
TRBD2 TRBJ2-3 TRBV6-5 few TGTGCCGTCTCAAGAGGGAGCGGGGGAAGCACAGATACGCAGTATTTT CAVSRGSGGSTDTQYF
TRBD2 TRBJ2-1 TRBV2 many TGTGCCAGCGGTGGGAGGACTAGCGGGAATGAGCAGTTCTTC CASGGRTSGNEQFF
NA TRBJ1-4 TRBV5-1 many TGCGCCAGCAGCTTGGCAGCCGTGGGAGAAAAACTGTTTTTT CASSLAAVGEKLFF
NA TRBJ1-1 TRBV3-1 many TGTGCCAGCAGCCAGTTAGGGGCGGACACTGAAGCTTTCTTT CASSQLGADTEAFF
TRBD2 TRBJ2-3 TRBV4-3 many TGCGCCAGCAGCCAAGAATACGGGAGGGGCGAGGACACAGATACGCAGTATTTT CASSQEYGRGEDTDTQYF
NA TRBJ1-3 TRBV18 few TGTGCCAGCTCACCACCGTCTTTGACCGGGACCCTCTCTGGAAACACCATATATTTT CASSPPSLTGTLSGNTIYF
TRBD2 TRBJ2-3 TRBV5-4 many TGTGCCAGCAGCTCCGGGACTAGCGGGTACGATACGCAGTATTTT CASSSGTSGYDTQYF
TRBD1 TRBJ1-6 TRBV6-1 many TGTGCCAGCAGTCCCCTAGTGGACAGGCAGTCTAACTCCTATAATTCACCCCTCCACTTT CASSPLVDRQSNSYNSPLHF
TRBD2 TRBJ2-7 TRBV20-1 NA TGCAGTGCTCTCCCTACCCTAGCGGGAGTCTACGAGCAGTACTTC CSALPTLAGVYEQYF
NA TRBJ2-2 TRBV29-1 many TGCAGCGTTGAAAAGGGAATTAAGAACACCGGGGAGCTGTTTTTT CSVEKGIKNTGELFF
NA TRBJ2-2 TRBV5-6 many TGTGCCAGCAGCTTGGGCTGGAACACCGGGGAGCTGTTTTTT CASSLGWNTGELFF
NA TRBJ2-3 TRBV20-1 few TGCAGTGCTAGTGGTGACCCTAGCACAGATACGCAGTATTTT CSASGDPSTDTQYF
TRBD1 TRBJ2-2 TRBV7-6 NA TGTGCCAGCAGCTCCCTTCGGACAGGGCATACCGGGGAGCTGTTTTTT CASSSLRTGHTGELFF
NA TRBJ1-2 TRBV27 many TGTGCCAGCAGGGGCTTGGGGGCGCCGGGCTACACCTTC CASRGLGAPGYTF
NA TRBJ1-6 TRBV25-1 few TGTGCCAGCAGTGAACGATCTCTTGATAATTCACCCCTCCACTTT CASSERSLDNSPLHF
TRBD2 TRBJ2-1 TRBV11-2 NA TGTGCCAGCAGCTCGGGACTAGCGGGATTCAACAATGAGCAGTTCTTC CASSSGLAGFNNEQFF